A single sample gave rise to the 13 T cell receptor beta chains below, sequenced in a study of monozygotic twins with inflammatory bowel disease (dated by TCRdb to 2018 to 2020). Receptor amplification or capture employed 5' RACE. Sequencing instrument: Illumina HiSeq 2500. Once TCRdb had reprocessed the reads, it stored one entry per CDR3 protein sequence and supplied no DNA. For this sample, the table gives about 380,000 distinct CDR3 sequences. Clones ranked in the top ten supply 2% to 3% of the sample. The specimen was blood. The source of these receptors is a human donor with ulcerative colitis or Crohn's disease, or a healthy co-twin of an affected twin (not recorded which).

V and J are TRBV7-3 and TRBJ2-1; TCRdb picks TRBD1, but there is no DNA to check that call. Germline V gives CDR1 SGHTA, CDR2 FQGTGA. The CDR3 extends over 16 amino acids. The CDR3 protein is CASSEVGTGGYNEQFF.

The rearrangement uses TRBV11-2 and TRBJ1-2; TCRdb outputs TRBD1, but without DNA this stays unchecked. The CDR3 is 14 amino acids. From germline, CDR1 is SGHAT and CDR2 FQNNGV. CDR3 sequence reads: CASNPTQAVHGYTF.

The chain carries TRBV28 and TRBJ1-5; TCRdb picks TRBD1, but there is no DNA to check that call. Looked up from germline, CDR1 is MDHEN and CDR2 is SYDVKM. The CDR3 sequence is 12 residues long. The CDR3 loop is CACGGGDQPQHF. Full variable domain (outside the CDR3, taken from reference TRBV28 and TRBJ1-5): DVKVTQSSRYLVKRTGEKVFLECVQDMDHENMFWYRQDPGLGLRLIYFSYDVKMKEKGDIPEGYSVSREKKERFSLILESASTNQTSMYLCACGGGDQPQHFGDGTRLSIL.

This chain connects TRBV19 to TRBJ1-6. Germline values: CDR1 LNHDA, CDR2 SQIVND (reference sequence). This CDR3 has 13 amino acids. The CDR3 protein is CASSISGFTPLHF.

The chain links TRBV6-5 to TRBJ2-3; TCRdb's D gene call, TRBD1, goes unchecked for lack of DNA. The CDR3 loop spans 13 amino acids. Looked up from germline, CDR1 is MNHEY and CDR2 is SVGAGI. CDR3: CASKTGGTDTQYF.

The chain has TRBV18 and TRBJ2-1; TCRdb calls TRBD1, which cannot be checked without DNA. The germline V gene encodes CDR1 KGHSH and CDR2 LQKENI. CDR3 size: 15 residues. CDR3 amino acids: CASSPRSPPGDEQFF.

The CDR3 here is CASSLRARGPQETQYF. The rearrangement joins TRBV7-9 to TRBJ2-5; absent DNA, TCRdb's TRBD1 call cannot be checked. Looked up from germline, CDR1 is SEHNR and CDR2 is FQNEAQ (reference sequence). This CDR3 contains 16 residues.

The rearrangement links TRBV28 to TRBJ1-3; TCRdb selects TRBD1, and the lack of DNA leaves this call unchecked. The germline gives CDR1 MDHEN, CDR2 SYDVKM. The CDR3 spans 14 residues. CDR3 in amino acids: CASSFRGLGNTIYF.

This chain joins TRBV7-6 and TRBJ1-1; TCRdb reports TRBD1, a call that lacks DNA to check it against. Per the germline V gene, CDR1 is SGHVS and CDR2 is FNYEAQ. This CDR3 has 15 residues. The CDR3 sequence: CASSSHRQGPTEAFF. Supplemented by reference TRBV7-6 and TRBJ1-1, the full variable domain reads GAGVSQSPRYKVTKRGQDVALRCDPISGHVSLYWYRQALGQGPEFLTYFNYEAQQDKSGLPNDRFSAERPEGSISTLTIQRTEQRDSAMYRCASSSHRQGPTEAFFGQGTRLTVV.

The V call is TRBV5-1, the J call TRBJ2-7. The length of the CDR3 is 13 residues. Germline V CDR1 and CDR2: SGHRS, YFSETQ. The CDR3 region is CASSMVSSYEQYF.

The chain combines TRBV7-2 with TRBJ2-7; TCRdb indicates TRBD2, and absent DNA this call remains unverified. The CDR3 has 14 amino acids. Germline loops: CDR1 SGHTA, CDR2 FQGNSA. CDR3 region: CASSLERTLYEQYF.

The rearrangement joins TRBV15 to TRBJ1-5; TCRdb's D call, TRBD1, is unchecked because there is no DNA. The CDR3 has 16 residues. Germline V gives CDR1 LNHNV, CDR2 YYDKDF (reference sequence). The CDR3 protein is CATSRDRGGAAQPQHF. The whole variable domain, remainder taken from reference TRBV15 and TRBJ1-5, is DAMVIQNPRYQVTQFGKPVTLSCSQTLNHNVMYWYQQKSSQAPKLLFHYYDKDFNNEADTPDNFQSRRPNTSFCFLDIRSPGLGDTAMYLCATSRDRGGAAQPQHFGDGTRLSIL.

The gene calls are TRBV4-2 and TRBJ1-2; TCRdb names TRBD1, which stays unverified in the absence of DNA. This CDR3 is built from 16 residues. In germline, CDR1 is LGHNA, CDR2 YNFKEQ. The CDR3 sequence is CASSPQRDGTPYGYTF.